Presented here are 17 T cell receptor beta chains from one specimen sequenced in a study of blood T cell repertoires in COVID-19. Here immunoSEQ multiplex PCR was the method, and the copy in TCRdb shows in-frame clones only, minus some. This sample has approximately 190,000 clones; 80% to 85% occur once, and the top ten carry approximately 6.2%. Sequencing input: peripheral blood. Every receptor here comes from a woman aged 35 to 49 with acute or convalescent COVID-19.

This chain links TRBV4-1 with TRBJ2-1, with TRBD1 as a possible D gene (6 bases). The V and J ends lost 4 bases and 7 bases respectively, with 14 bases between them. The CDR3 loop spans 14 amino acids. Germline V gene lookup returns CDR1 MGHRA and CDR2 YSYEKL. CDR3 DNA: TGCGCCAGCAGCCTTTCACCTACAGGGAATGAGCAGTTCTTC. Amino acids: CASSLSPTGNEQFF.

This clone was recorded a few times. CDR3 protein: CATSGRPGIDPEKLFF. CDR3 nucleotide sequence: TGTGCCACCAGTGGCCGTCCGGGGATAGACCCGGAAAAACTGTTTTTT. The rearrangement joins TRBV24-1 to TRBJ1-4; D is ambiguous. Germline loops: CDR1 KGHDR, CDR2 SFDVKD. V was shortened by 5 bases and J by 8 bases, with 20 bases between the two germline ends. This CDR3 is built from 16 residues.

This chain joins TRBV3-1 (or the pseudogene TRBV3-2) and TRBJ2-3, with 7 bases aligning to TRBD2. Germline trimming cut 8 bases from V and 6 bases from J; bases unmatched to any gene: 11. Germline-derived CDR1 and CDR2 are LGHDT and YNNKEL (reference sequence). The length of the CDR3 is 14 residues. CDR3 sequence: CASGGETSADTQYF. The CDR3 region has the DNA TGTGCCAGCGGGGGGGAAACTTCGGCTGATACGCAGTATTTT.

This chain joins TRBV29-1 and TRBJ1-3; D uncertain. Trimming stripped 7 bases from V and 0 bases from J, with 7 bases between. The germline gives CDR1 SQVTM, CDR2 ANQGSEA. The CDR3 loop spans 12 amino acids. The CDR3 region has the DNA TGCAGCGCATCGCGCTCTGGAAACACCATATATTTT. It translates to CSASRSGNTIYF.

This sequence joins TRBV2 and TRBJ2-5, with TRBD2 matching 13 bases. The CDR3 contains 13 residues. The ends lost 11 bases at V and 1 base at J; junction bases unmatched: 1. CDR1 SNHLY and CDR2 FYNNEI come from the germline V gene. CDR3 region: CARTSGGQETQYF. The CDR3 nucleotides are TGTGCCCGGACTAGCGGGGGCCAAGAGACCCAGTACTTC. The full variable domain, rest sourced from reference TRBV2 and TRBJ2-5, is EPEVTQTPSHQVTQMGQEVILRCVPISNHLYFYWYRQILGQKVEFLVSFYNNEISEKSEIFDDQFSVERPDGSNFTLKIRSTKLEDSAMYFCARTSGGQETQYFGPGTRLLVL.

The chain is built from TRBV20-1 and TRBJ2-7; D remains unclear. The CDR3 runs 11 residues. V lost 2 bases and J 2 bases, leaving 4 bases between the germline ends. The germline V gene has CDR1 DFQATT and CDR2 SNEGSKA (reference sequence). The CDR3 loop is CSARIAYEQYF. CDR3 nucleotides: TGCAGTGCTAGAATAGCCTACGAGCAGTACTTC.

The chain employs TRBV5-1 and TRBJ1-6, with 10 bases identical to TRBD1. Losses at the gene ends were 1 base for V and 13 bases for J; bases not matched to a gene: 14. This CDR3 region has 17 residues. Looked up from germline, CDR1 is SGHRS and CDR2 is YFSETQ. The CDR3 reads CASSLTTGGEGSSPLHF. The CDR3, as DNA: TGCGCCAGCAGCTTGACGACAGGGGGCGAAGGTAGCTCGCCCCTCCACTTT.

V is TRBV6-2 or TRBV6-3 and J is TRBJ2-1; tentatively, D is TRBD2 (5 bases). CDR3 length equals 14 residues. V was trimmed by 2 bases and J by 4 bases, leaving 9 bases between them. Germline CDR1 and CDR2: MNHEY and SVGEGT. CDR3 nucleotides: TGTGCCAGCAGTTACAACTGGAGGTACAATGAGCAGTTCTTC. Translating gives CASSYNWRYNEQFF.

The chain has TRBV2 and TRBJ1-6, with D possibly TRBD1 on 5 matching bases. The CDR3 contains 14 residues. Germline CDR1 SNHLY, CDR2 FYNNEI. The V end was cut by 5 bases, the J end by 8 bases, with 13 bases between. The CDR3 DNA follows: TGTGCCAGCAGTTTGACAGCCGGAGATTCACCCCTCCACTTT. This translates into CASSLTAGDSPLHF.

The V and J genes are TRBV5-1 and TRBJ1-5, with D perhaps TRBD1 (6 bases). The CDR3 covers 14 residues. Germline-derived CDR1 and CDR2 are SGHRS and YFSETQ. The V and J ends lost 7 bases and 2 bases respectively, with 13 bases between them. The CDR3: CASDLGGRNQPQHF. The CDR3, as DNA: TGCGCCAGCGATCTTGGGGGCCGCAATCAGCCCCAGCATTTT.

The rearrangement uses TRBV7-8 and TRBJ2-1; 8 bases fit TRBD2. The CDR3 consists of 16 residues. Per germline, CDR1 SGHVS and CDR2 FQNEAQ. V trimming: 7 bases; J trimming: 4 bases; junction bases outside the gene matches: 12. CDR3 nucleotides: TGTGCCAGCATCCCGTCCGGTAGCGGGGTTTACAATGAGCAGTTCTTC. It is translated as CASIPSGSGVYNEQFF.

The chain recombines TRBV10-3 with TRBJ2-7; perhaps TRBD1 as D (5 bases). V was shortened by 2 bases and J by 2 bases, with 10 bases between the two germline ends. The germline V gene has CDR1 ENHRY and CDR2 SYGVKD. The CDR3 is 14 amino acids. This CDR3 is CAISEIDSPYEQYF. Written as DNA, the CDR3 is TGTGCCATCAGTGAGATCGACAGCCCCTACGAGCAGTACTTC.

The rearrangement joins TRBV28 to TRBJ2-7; 10 bases line up with TRBD1. V trimming: 2 bases; J trimming: 7 bases; junction bases outside the gene matches: 2. In germline, CDR1 is MDHEN, CDR2 SYDVKM. The CDR3 contains 13 residues. CDR3: CASSLGDRGEQYF. The CDR3 bases are TGTGCCAGCAGTTTAGGGGACAGGGGAGAGCAGTACTTC.

The chain combines TRBV13 with TRBJ1-4; possible D gene TRBD1, 6 bases. Germline CDR1 and CDR2: PRHDT and FYEKMQ (reference sequence). The CDR3 is 14 amino acids. With 4 bases removed from V and 4 bases from J, the gap between germline ends came to 10 bases. The CDR3 reads CASSSGQLNEKLFF. CDR3 in DNA: TGTGCCAGCAGCTCTGGACAGCTTAATGAAAAACTGTTTTTT.

This clone was seen more than once but under ten times. V is TRBV5-1 and J is TRBJ2-2; no clear D gene. This CDR3 region has 11 residues. V shed 6 bases and J shed 8 bases, with 8 bases lying between them. Per germline, CDR1 SGHRS and CDR2 YFSETQ. The CDR3 region has the DNA TGCGCCAGCACCATGGCTGGGGAGCTGTTTTTT. It is translated as CASTMAGELFF.

The rearrangement links TRBV2 to TRBJ1-4; D is unresolved. CDR3 length: 12 amino acids. Germline CDR1 reads SNHLY; CDR2 reads FYNNEI. Trimming stripped 6 bases from V and 12 bases from J, with 14 bases between. The CDR3 DNA sequence: TGTGCCAGCAGGTTAGGATATCAGGAACTGTTTTTT. Translation gives CASRLGYQELFF.

The chain has TRBV5-4 and TRBJ2-2, with D tentatively TRBD1 (5 bases). This CDR3 contains 17 residues. Germline loops: CDR1 SGHNT, CDR2 YYREEE (reference sequence). With 0 bases removed from V and 3 bases from J, the gap between germline ends came to 15 bases. CDR3: CASSLVGPAGDTGELFF. CDR3 DNA sequence: TGTGCCAGCAGCTTGGTGGGGCCAGCAGGCGACACCGGGGAGCTGTTTTTT.